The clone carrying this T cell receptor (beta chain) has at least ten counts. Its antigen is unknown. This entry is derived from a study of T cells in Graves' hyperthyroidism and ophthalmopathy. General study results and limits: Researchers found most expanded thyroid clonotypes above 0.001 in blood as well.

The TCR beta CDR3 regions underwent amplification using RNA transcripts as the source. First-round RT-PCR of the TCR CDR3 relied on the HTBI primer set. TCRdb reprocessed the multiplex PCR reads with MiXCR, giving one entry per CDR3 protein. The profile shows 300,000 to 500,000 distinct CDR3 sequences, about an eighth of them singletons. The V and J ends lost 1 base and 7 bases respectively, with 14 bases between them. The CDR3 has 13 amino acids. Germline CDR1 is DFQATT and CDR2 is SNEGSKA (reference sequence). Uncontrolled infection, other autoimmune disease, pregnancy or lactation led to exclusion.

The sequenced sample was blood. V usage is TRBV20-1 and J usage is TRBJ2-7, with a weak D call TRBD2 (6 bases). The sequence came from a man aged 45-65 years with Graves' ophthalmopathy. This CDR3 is CSARGRGAGEQYF. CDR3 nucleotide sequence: TGCAGTGCTAGAGGCCGCGGCGCGGGGGAGCAGTACTTC.